These 31 T cell receptor beta chains originate from one sample sequenced in a study of shared clonotypes between healthy human individuals. The data were produced by immunoSEQ multiplex PCR, yet TCRdb's version contains in-frame clones alone and is incomplete. Among some 1.5 million clones listed, around 98% were seen once. The specimen sequenced was naive CD4+ T cells sorted from blood. As for subset: CD45RA+ positively selected. The receptors were gathered from a man in his thirties or forties in good health.

V and J are TRBV5-1 and TRBJ2-7, with 11 bases fitting TRBD2. Germline V gives CDR1 SGHRS, CDR2 YFSETQ. The CDR3 runs 19 residues. The V and J ends lost 7 bases and 0 bases, in that order; junction bases with no gene match: 18. The CDR3 region is CASQRKQGTSGQDSYEQYF. The CDR3 DNA sequence: TGCGCCAGCCAAAGAAAACAGGGGACTAGCGGTCAGGACTCCTACGAGCAGTACTTC.

This chain links TRBV6-1 with TRBJ2-3, with 8 bases identical to TRBD2. V lost 1 base, J lost 3 bases, and 6 bases stayed unmatched. Germline V gene lookup returns CDR1 MNHNS and CDR2 SASEGT. This CDR3 is built from 16 residues. CDR3 sequence reads: CASSEVAGFGTDTQYF. In DNA form, the CDR3 reads TGTGCCAGCAGTGAAGTAGCGGGATTCGGGACAGATACGCAGTATTTT.

The rearrangement links TRBV14 to TRBJ2-5, with 7 bases matching TRBD2. J gave up 5 bases and V 1 base, and 7 bases lay outside the gene matches. Germline V CDR1 and CDR2: SGHDN, FVKESK. The CDR3 loop spans 15 amino acids. The CDR3 loop reads CASSQVEAGVETQYF. In nucleotides, the CDR3 is TGTGCCAGCAGCCAAGTGGAGGCGGGGGTGGAGACCCAGTACTTC.

This clone showed up just once. The V call is TRBV2, the J call TRBJ1-2; D is perhaps TRBD1 (6 bases). In germline, CDR1 is SNHLY, CDR2 FYNNEI. V lost 4 bases to trimming and J lost 4 bases, with 13 bases between them. The CDR3 has 14 amino acids. CDR3 sequence (DNA): TGTGCCAGCAGTGGGACAGCGGCACCCTATGGCTACACCTTC. It encodes CASSGTAAPYGYTF. The full variable domain, rest sourced from reference TRBV2 and TRBJ1-2, is EPEVTQTPSHQVTQMGQEVILRCVPISNHLYFYWYRQILGQKVEFLVSFYNNEISEKSEIFDDQFSVERPDGSNFTLKIRSTKLEDSAMYFCASSGTAAPYGYTFGSGTRLTVV.

The J gene is TRBJ2-3, the V gene TRBV5-1; perhaps TRBD2 as D (6 bases). Germline V gene sequence: CDR1 SGHRS, CDR2 YFSETQ. Trimming left V 1 base short and J 6 bases short, with 18 bases between. The CDR3 loop spans 16 amino acids. DNA for the CDR3: TGCGCCAGCAGCTTGTCGGCCGGAGGGCCGGGGGATACGCAGTATTTT. Protein product: CASSLSAGGPGDTQYF.

The chain uses TRBV19 and TRBJ1-3, with 7 bases that match TRBD1. Germline lookup yields CDR1 LNHDA and CDR2 SQIVND (reference sequence). The CDR3 runs 17 residues. Trimming took 3 bases from V and 2 from J; bases not matched to a gene: 10. CDR3 protein: CASSMTGYPQTGNTIYF. In DNA, the CDR3 is TGTGCCAGTAGTATGACAGGGTACCCTCAAACTGGAAACACCATATATTTT.

J is TRBJ2-1 and V is TRBV7-2; 8 bases are a match to TRBD2. Germline CDR1 is SGHTA and CDR2 is FQGNSA. V trimming: 8 bases; J trimming: 4 bases; junction bases outside the gene matches: 16. CDR3 size: 17 residues. CDR3 nucleotides: TGTGCCAGCTTCTCTTCAGGAAGTAGCGGGGCTTACAATGAGCAGTTCTTC. Protein sequence: CASFSSGSSGAYNEQFF.

This chain uses TRBV2 with TRBJ2-1; the D gene is possibly TRBD1 (5 bases). Germline CDR1 reads SNHLY; CDR2 reads FYNNEI. The CDR3 runs 14 residues. V gave up 7 bases and J gave up 4 bases, with 14 bases separating them. The CDR3 DNA follows: TGTGCCAGCATAGGGGTTAGGTTTTACAATGAGCAGTTCTTC. Amino acids: CASIGVRFYNEQFF.

Comment on this clone: Other DNA sequences from this sample encode an identical CDR3 as well. The J gene is TRBJ1-5, the V gene TRBV18; TRBD1 matches at 7 bases. Per the germline V gene, CDR1 is KGHSH and CDR2 is LQKENI. With V trimmed by 2 bases and J by 5 bases, 0 bases remained unmatched. The CDR3 is made up of 13 amino acids. The CDR3 bases are TGTGCCAGCTCACCAGGGACAGATCAGCCCCAGCATTTT. Amino acid sequence: CASSPGTDQPQHF.

This chain uses TRBV13 with TRBJ2-1, with a possible D match to TRBD2 (6 bases). The length of the CDR3 is 18 residues. V lost 3 bases and J lost 0, with 18 bases in between. CDR1 and CDR2 (germline): PRHDT, FYEKMQ (reference sequence). In DNA, the CDR3 is TGTGCCAGCAGCTTGGGTGTTCCGGGCGGGACCTCCTACAATGAGCAGTTCTTC. It encodes CASSLGVPGGTSYNEQFF.

A word on this clone: This specimen includes other DNA sequences encoding the same CDR3. The CDR3 loop is CASSLTSGTTDTQYF. Here the CDR3 DNA reads TGTGCCAGCAGCTTGACTAGCGGGACCACAGATACGCAGTATTTT. This chain uses TRBV5-4 with TRBJ2-3; 10 nucleotides align to TRBD2. Germline V CDR1 and CDR2: SGHNT, YYREEE (reference sequence). The CDR3 extends over 15 amino acids. Unmatched junction bases numbered 1, after V lost 1 base and J lost 2 bases.

This clone was observed once. The genes are TRBV27 and TRBJ2-2; 13 positions agree with TRBD2. V trimming: 5 bases; J trimming: 7 bases; junction bases outside the gene matches: 13. The germline V gene has CDR1 MNHEY and CDR2 SMNVEV (reference sequence). The CDR3 has 18 amino acids. CDR3 DNA sequence: TGTGCCAGCAGTACTAGCGCCGGACTAGCGGGAGTTAACGGGGAGCTGTTTTTT. Amino acids: CASSTSAGLAGVNGELFF.

This clone was detected once. The J gene is TRBJ2-7, the V gene TRBV29-1, with TRBD2 as a possible D gene (6 bases). Between the trimmed V and J ends, which lost 4 bases and 7 bases, there was a span of 14 bases. This CDR3 region has 12 residues. In germline, CDR1 is SQVTM, CDR2 ANQGSEA. The CDR3 DNA reads as TGCAGCGTTGGGTCGCGGGGATCAGAGCAGTACTTC. Encoded protein: CSVGSRGSEQYF.

The rearrangement links TRBV10-2 to TRBJ1-1, with 7 bases aligning to TRBD1. J gave up 0 bases and V 5 bases, and 9 bases lay outside the gene matches. The germline gives CDR1 WSHSY, CDR2 SAAADI. The CDR3 runs 16 residues. As DNA, the CDR3 is TGCGCCAGCAGTCCCTTTCCGGGACAGCTGAACACTGAAGCTTTCTTT. Its protein product is CASSPFPGQLNTEAFF.

V and J are TRBV10-1 and TRBJ2-3; D gene unclear. CDR3 length: 13 amino acids. The V end was cut by 7 bases, the J end by 0 bases, with 8 bases between. Germline CDR1 WNHNN, CDR2 SYGVQD (reference sequence). CDR3 amino acids: CASMGTSTDTQYF. CDR3 bases: TGCGCCAGCATGGGCACTAGCACAGATACGCAGTATTTT.

This chain uses TRBV6-6 with TRBJ2-1, with D perhaps matching TRBD1 (5 bases). Trimming took off 7 bases at V and 6 bases at J, with 13 bases between the two ends. This CDR3 region has 13 residues. Germline V gene lookup returns CDR1 MNHNY and CDR2 SVGAGI (reference sequence). The CDR3 DNA follows: TGTGCCAGCACACAGGAGCTGATCAATGAGCAGTTCTTC. This translates into CASTQELINEQFF.

This sequence joins TRBV6-1 and TRBJ1-1; a weak D match, TRBD1 (5 bases). The CDR3 consists of 14 residues. V was pared by 3 bases and J by 1 base, with 9 bases between. From germline, CDR1 is MNHNS and CDR2 SASEGT. The CDR3 DNA sequence: TGTGCCAGCAGTGACTATACAGGGAACACTGAAGCTTTCTTT. It encodes CASSDYTGNTEAFF.

This chain connects TRBV28 to TRBJ1-5; D is possibly TRBD1 (6 bases). The CDR3 extends over 16 amino acids. Trimming took 5 bases from V and 2 from J, leaving 16 bases between them. From germline, CDR1 is MDHEN and CDR2 SYDVKM. The CDR3 loop is CASSPRMGAGNQPQHF. The CDR3 coding sequence is TGTGCCAGCAGTCCCCGGATGGGGGCCGGCAATCAGCCCCAGCATTTT.

The rearrangement uses TRBV5-1 and TRBJ2-7; D is perhaps TRBD2 (5 bases). Germline CDR1 reads SGHRS; CDR2 reads YFSETQ. The CDR3 runs to 14 residues. Trimming pared 1 base from V and 3 bases from J, leaving 11 bases between. The CDR3 sequence: CASSLSLADYEQYF. CDR3 DNA sequence: TGCGCCAGCAGCTTGAGTCTAGCTGACTACGAGCAGTACTTC.

The V call is TRBV10-2, the J call TRBJ2-3; D gene unclear. CDR1 and CDR2 (germline): WSHSY, SAAADI. The CDR3 length is 15 residues. V was cut by 2 bases and J by 4 bases, with 13 bases left in between. The CDR3 sequence is CASSEPGRLADTQYF. CDR3 nucleotides: TGCGCCAGCAGTGAGCCCGGTAGGCTAGCAGATACGCAGTATTTT.

V usage is TRBV28 and J usage is TRBJ1-5; possible D gene TRBD1, 6 bases. Germline V gene sequence: CDR1 MDHEN, CDR2 SYDVKM. Trimming removed 5 bases at V and 5 bases at J, with 22 bases between. The CDR3 totals 17 residues. CDR3 in amino acids: CASSHTQFQGRDQPQHF. For the CDR3, the DNA is TGTGCCAGCAGTCACACTCAATTTCAGGGGAGGGATCAGCCCCAGCATTTT.

This sequence joins TRBV11-2 and TRBJ2-7, with 9 nucleotides matching TRBD2. Germline V gene lookup returns CDR1 SGHAT and CDR2 FQNNGV. The CDR3 consists of 15 residues. Trimming removed 4 bases from V and 4 bases from J; junction bases left unmatched: 8. The CDR3, as DNA: TGTGCCAGCAGCTCACGAGGGACTAGCAGGTACGAGCAGTACTTC. The encoded protein is CASSSRGTSRYEQYF.

This sequence joins TRBV14 and TRBJ2-5, with D hard to call. V lost 0 bases, J lost 6 bases, and 8 bases lay in between. Per the germline V gene, CDR1 is SGHDN and CDR2 is FVKESK. The CDR3 extends over 13 amino acids. In DNA, the CDR3 is TGTGCCAGCAGCCAAGATCCGGGCCAGACCCAGTACTTC. Residues: CASSQDPGQTQYF.

V gene TRBV5-1 combines with J gene TRBJ2-3; 12 nucleotides match TRBD2. Trimming took 3 bases from V and 4 from J; bases not matched to a gene: 6. CDR3 length: 16 amino acids. The germline CDR1 and CDR2 sequences are SGHRS and YFSETQ. Written as DNA, the CDR3 is TGCGCCAGCAGCTCCCTAGCGGGAGGGCCCGCAGATACGCAGTATTTT. Encoded protein: CASSSLAGGPADTQYF.

V is TRBV10-3 and J is TRBJ1-2; the match to TRBD1 covers 11 bases. V shed 5 bases and J 2 bases; nucleotides not matched to a gene: 7. This CDR3 contains 16 residues. In germline, CDR1 is ENHRY, CDR2 SYGVKD. The CDR3 nucleotides read TGTGCCATCAGTAATCAAAGGACAGGGGGCAACTATGGCTACACCTTC. Its translation is CAISNQRTGGNYGYTF.

The V and J genes are TRBV5-1 and TRBJ2-3; 10 nucleotides align to TRBD2. This CDR3 comprises 20 residues. V was pared by 2 bases and J by 1 base, with 16 bases of the junction left unmatched. The germline V gene encodes CDR1 SGHRS and CDR2 YFSETQ. CDR3: CASSLKLAGWSTVGTDTQYF. CDR3 DNA: TGCGCCAGCAGCTTAAAACTAGCGGGATGGTCTACCGTTGGCACAGATACGCAGTATTTT.

A few counts support this clone. The identical CDR3 is also encoded by other nucleotide sequences in the sample. This rearrangement joins TRBV7-2 to TRBJ2-3; the D is unclear. Germline V lookup: CDR1 SGHTA, CDR2 FQGNSA. V lost 0 bases and J 6 bases, leaving 1 base between the germline ends. This CDR3 is 11 amino acids long. The CDR3 coding sequence is TGTGCCAGCAGCTTAGCTGATACGCAGTATTTT. Protein product: CASSLADTQYF.

The chain employs TRBV5-4 and TRBJ1-3; a possible D gene is TRBD1 (5 bases). The length of the CDR3 is 16 residues. Trimming stripped 4 bases from V and 5 bases from J, with 19 bases between. Looked up from germline, CDR1 is SGHNT and CDR2 is YYREEE (reference sequence). The CDR3 nucleotides are TGTGCCAGCAGCATTGACGGGGGGACGACCCGAAACACCATATATTTT. This gives the protein CASSIDGGTTRNTIYF.

The chain links TRBV29-1 to TRBJ1-1; no clear D. Trimming took 4 bases from V and 6 from J, leaving 9 bases between them. Germline CDR1 SQVTM, CDR2 ANQGSEA. The CDR3 has 11 residues. CDR3 nucleotide sequence: TGCAGCGTTGGGTTCCGCTCTGAAGCTTTCTTT. It is translated as CSVGFRSEAFF.

CDR3 bases: TGTGCCAGCAGCTTAGCTAGCGGGAGAACCGGGGAGCTGTTTTTT. It is translated as CASSLASGRTGELFF. The chain links TRBV7-2 to TRBJ2-2; TRBD2 matches at 9 bases. This CDR3 contains 15 residues. Trimming took 0 bases from V and 5 from J; bases not matched to a gene: 1. Germline V gives CDR1 SGHTA, CDR2 FQGNSA.

This chain joins TRBV15 and TRBJ2-5, with D uncertain. CDR1 is LNHNV, CDR2 YYDKDF, per germline (reference sequence). V was clipped by 6 bases and J by 4 bases, with 15 bases between them. The CDR3 is made up of 14 amino acids. The CDR3 here is CATSAIRIGETQYF. The CDR3 bases are TGTGCCACCAGTGCTATACGGATTGGAGAGACCCAGTACTTC. Supplemented by reference TRBV15 and TRBJ2-5, the full variable domain reads DAMVIQNPRYQVTQFGKPVTLSCSQTLNHNVMYWYQQKSSQAPKLLFHYYDKDFNNEADTPDNFQSRRPNTSFCFLDIRSPGLGDTAMYLCATSAIRIGETQYFGPGTRLLVL.